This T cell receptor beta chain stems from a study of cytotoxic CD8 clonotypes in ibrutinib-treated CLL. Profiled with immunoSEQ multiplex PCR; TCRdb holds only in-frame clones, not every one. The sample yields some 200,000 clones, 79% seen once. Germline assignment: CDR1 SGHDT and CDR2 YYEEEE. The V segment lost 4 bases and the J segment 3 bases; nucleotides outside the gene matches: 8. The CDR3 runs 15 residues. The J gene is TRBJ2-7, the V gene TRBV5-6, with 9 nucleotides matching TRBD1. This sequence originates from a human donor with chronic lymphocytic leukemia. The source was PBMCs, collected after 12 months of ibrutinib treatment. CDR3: CASSGGTGKIYEQYF. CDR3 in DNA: TGTGCCAGCAGCGGAGGGACAGGGAAAATCTACGAGCAGTACTTC.